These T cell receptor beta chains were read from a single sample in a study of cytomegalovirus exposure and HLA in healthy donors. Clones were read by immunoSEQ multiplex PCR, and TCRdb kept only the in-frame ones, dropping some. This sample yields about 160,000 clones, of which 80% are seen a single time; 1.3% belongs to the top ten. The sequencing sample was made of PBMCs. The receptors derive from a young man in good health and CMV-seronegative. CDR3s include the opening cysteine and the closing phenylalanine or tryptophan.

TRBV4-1 CASSQAGTGLYTGELFF
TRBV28 CASTRQSWTGELFF
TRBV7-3 CASSLKGQGGTEAFF
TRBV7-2 CASSQPNRVAQDGYTF
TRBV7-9 CASSESGFNYGYTF
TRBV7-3 CASSPWAGTLQGEQFF
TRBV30 CAWILQGVTEAFF
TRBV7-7 CASSLGTGALNEKLFF
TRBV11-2 CASSLGPGLGPYNEQFF
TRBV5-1 CASSLDQGTEAFF
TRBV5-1 CASSSRLAAGGEQYF
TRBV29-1 CSVRTGESRPQHF
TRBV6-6 CASGQGFNEKLFF
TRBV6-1 CASNDRLDAAGYTF
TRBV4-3 CASSLLGGEKLFF
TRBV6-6 CASTSPGGLLFTQYF
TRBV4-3 CASSQDRGYVTNEKLFF
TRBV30 CAWKHKSGAPLYPQHF
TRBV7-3 CASSSQAVKDNNEQFF
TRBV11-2 CASSLEYSLNEKLFF
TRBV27 CASSLGGQGSFGYTF
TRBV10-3 CAISPGTRGSYEQYF
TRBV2 CASTEGQPYNEQFF
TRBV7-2 CASSLETGEYEQYF
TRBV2 CASSAEGNYGYTF
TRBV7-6 CASSLVPGDGGNEKLFF
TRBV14 CASSPLAGGRETQYF
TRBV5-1 CASSQEASGAHNEQFF
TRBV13 CASSLDSTETQYF
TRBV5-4 CASSSGLASDTQYF
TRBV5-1 CASSLWGTDYEQYF
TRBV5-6 CASSLMVRLEGSNEQFF
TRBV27 CASSLTLGRLHGYTF
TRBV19 CASSIAVSWEKLFF
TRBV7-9 CASSLGGTLSYEQYF
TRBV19 CASSIVRGTGELFF
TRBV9 CASSGGSGGLDYEQYF
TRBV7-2 CASKGGRVGDTQYF
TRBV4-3 CASSQAMDGTYNSPLHF
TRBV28 CASSFLAGGGETQYF
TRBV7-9 CASSFDYAYNEQFF
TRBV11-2 CASSLDLNQPQHF